This T cell receptor beta chain comes out of a study of shared clonotypes between healthy human individuals. Of note for this clone: The antigen is undetermined.

The CDR3 spans 17 residues. J gave up 1 base and V 3 bases, and 10 bases lay outside the gene matches. Germline assignment: CDR1 MNHEY and CDR2 SMNVEV (reference sequence). Some clones are missing from TCRdb's copy, which holds only in-frame ones; the method was immunoSEQ multiplex PCR. The table has some 380,000 clones, around 96% seen once; the top ten hold around 0.29%. General study findings and limits: The sampled material consisted only of blood, and tissue repertoires are likely to differ.

This TCR was recovered from a man younger than 45 in good health. The sample taken for sequencing was memory CD8+ T cells sorted from blood. Subset: CD45RO+ cells pooled with CCR7-negative TemRA cells. The V and J genes are TRBV27 and TRBJ2-3, with 7 bases fitting TRBD2. In DNA form, the CDR3 reads TGTGCCAGCAGTTTTCGGGGCGGCGGGAGCGGCACAGATACGCAGTATTTT. Its translation is CASSFRGGGSGTDTQYF.